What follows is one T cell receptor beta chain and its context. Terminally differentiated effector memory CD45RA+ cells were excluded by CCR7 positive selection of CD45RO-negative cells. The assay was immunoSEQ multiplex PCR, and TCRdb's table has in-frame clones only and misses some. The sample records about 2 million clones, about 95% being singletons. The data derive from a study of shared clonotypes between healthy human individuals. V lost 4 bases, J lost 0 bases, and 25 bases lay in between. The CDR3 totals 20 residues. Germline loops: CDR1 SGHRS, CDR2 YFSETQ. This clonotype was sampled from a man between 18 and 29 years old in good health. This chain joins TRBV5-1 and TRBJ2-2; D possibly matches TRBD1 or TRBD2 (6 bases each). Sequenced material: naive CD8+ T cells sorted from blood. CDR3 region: CASSPGDLGLSLANTGELFF. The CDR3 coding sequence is TGCGCCAGCAGCCCAGGGGACCTGGGACTCTCATTGGCGAACACCGGGGAGCTGTTTTTT.